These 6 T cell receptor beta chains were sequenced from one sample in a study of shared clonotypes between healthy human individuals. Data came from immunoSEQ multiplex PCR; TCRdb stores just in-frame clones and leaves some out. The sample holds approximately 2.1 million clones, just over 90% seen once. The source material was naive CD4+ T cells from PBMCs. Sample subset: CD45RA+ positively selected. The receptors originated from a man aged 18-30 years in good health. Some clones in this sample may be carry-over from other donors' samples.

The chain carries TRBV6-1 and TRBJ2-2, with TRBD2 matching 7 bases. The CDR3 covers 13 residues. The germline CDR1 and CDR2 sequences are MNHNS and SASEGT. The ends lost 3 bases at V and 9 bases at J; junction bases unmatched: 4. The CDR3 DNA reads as TGTGCCAGCAGTGAGGTAGCGGGCAGGGAGCTGTTTTTT. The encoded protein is CASSEVAGRELFF.

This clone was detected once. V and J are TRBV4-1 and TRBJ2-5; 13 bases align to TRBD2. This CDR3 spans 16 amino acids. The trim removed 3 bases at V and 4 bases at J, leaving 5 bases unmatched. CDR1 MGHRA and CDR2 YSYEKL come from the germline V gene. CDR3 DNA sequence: TGCGCCAGCAGCCAGGGACTAGCGGGACGGGGAGAGACCCAGTACTTC. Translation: CASSQGLAGRGETQYF.

CDR3 nucleotide sequence: TGTGCCACCAGCAGAGTCAGGGAAGGCCCGTACAATATGTTCTTC. Protein sequence: CATSRVREGPYNMFF. The rearrangement joins TRBV15 to TRBJ2-1, with D possibly matching TRBD1 (5 bases). V shed 1 base and J shed 15 bases, with 22 bases lying between them. CDR3 size: 15 residues. Germline V gene sequence: CDR1 LNHNV, CDR2 YYDKDF (reference sequence).

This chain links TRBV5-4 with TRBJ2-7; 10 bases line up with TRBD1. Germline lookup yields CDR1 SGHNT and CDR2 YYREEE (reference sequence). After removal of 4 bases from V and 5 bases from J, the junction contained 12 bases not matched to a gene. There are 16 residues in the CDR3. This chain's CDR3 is CASSPTPDRGGHEQYF. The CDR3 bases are TGTGCCAGCAGCCCAACACCGGACAGGGGGGGCCACGAGCAGTACTTC.

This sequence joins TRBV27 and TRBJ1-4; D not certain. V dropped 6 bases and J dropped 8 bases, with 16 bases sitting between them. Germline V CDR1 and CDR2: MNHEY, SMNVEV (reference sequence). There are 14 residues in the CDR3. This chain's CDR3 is CASSGLQKGEKLFF. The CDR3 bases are TGTGCCAGCAGCGGGCTGCAAAAGGGCGAAAAACTGTTTTTT. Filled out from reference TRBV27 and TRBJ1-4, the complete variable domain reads EAQVTQNPRYLITVTGKKLTVTCSQNMNHEYMSWYRQDPGLGLRQIYYSMNVEVTDKGDVPEGYKVSRKEKRNFPLILESPSPNQTSLYFCASSGLQKGEKLFFGSGTQLSVL.

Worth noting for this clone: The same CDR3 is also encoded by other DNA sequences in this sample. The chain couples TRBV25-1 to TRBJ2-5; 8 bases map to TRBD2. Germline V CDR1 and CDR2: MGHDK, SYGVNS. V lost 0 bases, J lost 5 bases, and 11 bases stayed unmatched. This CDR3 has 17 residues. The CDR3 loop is CASSEYRSGVSKETQYF. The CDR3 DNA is TGTGCCAGCAGTGAATATCGTAGCGGGGTATCCAAGGAGACCCAGTACTTC.